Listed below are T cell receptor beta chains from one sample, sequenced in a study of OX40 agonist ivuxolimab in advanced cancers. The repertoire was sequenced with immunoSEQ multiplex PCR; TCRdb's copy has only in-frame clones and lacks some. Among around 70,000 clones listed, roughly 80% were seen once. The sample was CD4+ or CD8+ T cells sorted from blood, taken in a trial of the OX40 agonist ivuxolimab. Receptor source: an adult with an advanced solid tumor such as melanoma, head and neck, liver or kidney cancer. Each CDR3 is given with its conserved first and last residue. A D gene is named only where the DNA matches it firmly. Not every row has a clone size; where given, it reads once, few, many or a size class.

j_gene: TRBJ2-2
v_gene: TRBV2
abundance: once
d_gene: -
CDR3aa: CASSELPPRATGELFF
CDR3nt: TGTGCCAGCAGTGAACTTCCCCCGAGGGCCACCGGGGAGCTGTTTTTT

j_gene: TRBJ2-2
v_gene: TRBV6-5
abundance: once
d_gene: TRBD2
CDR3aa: CASRERGGELFF
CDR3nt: TGTGCCAGCAGGGAGCGGGGCGGGGAGCTGTTTTTT

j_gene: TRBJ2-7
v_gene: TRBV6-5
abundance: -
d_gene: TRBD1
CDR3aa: CASSRAGGLYEQYF
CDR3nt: TGTGCCAGCAGTCGGGCAGGGGGCTTGTACGAGCAGTACTTC

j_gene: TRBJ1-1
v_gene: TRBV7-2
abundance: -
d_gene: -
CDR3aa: CASSLDGGTEAFF
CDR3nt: TGTGCCAGCAGCTTAGACGGAGGCACTGAAGCTTTCTTT

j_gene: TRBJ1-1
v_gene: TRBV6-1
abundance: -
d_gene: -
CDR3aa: CASTQRGNTEAFF
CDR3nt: TGTGCCAGCACCCAAAGGGGAAACACTGAAGCTTTCTTT

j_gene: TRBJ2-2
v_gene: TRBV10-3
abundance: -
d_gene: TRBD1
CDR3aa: CAIQTGGASANTGELFF
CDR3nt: TGTGCCATCCAGACAGGGGGCGCTTCGGCGAACACCGGGGAGCTGTTTTTT

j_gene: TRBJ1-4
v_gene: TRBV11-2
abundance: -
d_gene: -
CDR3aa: CASSPVAGGEKLFF
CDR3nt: TGTGCCAGCAGCCCGGTGGCAGGTGGTGAAAAACTGTTTTTT

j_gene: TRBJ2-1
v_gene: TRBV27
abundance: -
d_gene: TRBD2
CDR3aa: CASSWRRTSGAYNEQFF
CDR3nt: TGTGCCAGCAGCTGGAGACGGACTAGTGGGGCCTACAATGAGCAGTTCTTC

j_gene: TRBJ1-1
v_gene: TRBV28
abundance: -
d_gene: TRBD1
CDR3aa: CASRSPGTVNTEAFF
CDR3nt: TGTGCCAGCAGATCTCCCGGGACAGTGAACACTGAAGCTTTCTTT

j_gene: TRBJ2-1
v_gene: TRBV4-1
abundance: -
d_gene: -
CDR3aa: CASSQDRGPKYNEQFF
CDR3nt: TGCGCCAGCAGCCAAGATCGGGGCCCGAAATACAATGAGCAGTTCTTC

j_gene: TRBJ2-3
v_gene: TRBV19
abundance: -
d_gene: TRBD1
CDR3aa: CASSMNRGTSTDTQYF
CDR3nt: TGTGCCAGTAGTATGAACAGGGGGACTAGCACAGATACGCAGTATTTT

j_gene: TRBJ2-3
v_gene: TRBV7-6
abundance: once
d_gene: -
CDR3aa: CASSLGSTDTQYF
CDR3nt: TGTGCCAGCAGCTTAGGTAGCACAGATACGCAGTATTTT

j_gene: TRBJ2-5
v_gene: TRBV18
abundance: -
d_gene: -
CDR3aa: CASSPRREGMQETQYF
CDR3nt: TGTGCCAGCTCACCACGGAGGGAAGGGATGCAAGAGACCCAGTACTTC

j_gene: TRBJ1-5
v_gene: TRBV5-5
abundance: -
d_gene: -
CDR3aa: CASSRTEGRQPQHF
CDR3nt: TGTGCCAGCAGCAGGACGGAGGGCCGGCAGCCCCAGCATTTT

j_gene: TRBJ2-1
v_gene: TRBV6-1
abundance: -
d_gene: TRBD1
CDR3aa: CASSDDRGGNEQFF
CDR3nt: TGTGCCAGCAGTGACGACAGGGGGGGCAATGAGCAGTTCTTC

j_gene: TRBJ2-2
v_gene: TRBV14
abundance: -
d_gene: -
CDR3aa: CASSHHYIANTGELFF
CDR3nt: TGTGCCAGCAGTCACCACTACATAGCGAACACCGGGGAGCTGTTTTTT

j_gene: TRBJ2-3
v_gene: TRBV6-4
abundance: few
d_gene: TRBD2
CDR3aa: CASSAGTSGGTDTQYF
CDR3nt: TGTGCCAGCAGTGCCGGGACTAGCGGGGGGACAGATACGCAGTATTTT

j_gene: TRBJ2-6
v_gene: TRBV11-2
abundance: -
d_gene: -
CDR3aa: CASSSYRESSGANVLTF
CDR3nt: TGTGCCAGCAGCTCATACAGGGAGAGCTCTGGGGCCAACGTCCTGACTTTC

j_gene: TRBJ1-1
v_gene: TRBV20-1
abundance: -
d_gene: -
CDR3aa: CSQTFYTEAFF
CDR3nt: TGCAGTCAGACTTTCTACACTGAAGCTTTCTTT

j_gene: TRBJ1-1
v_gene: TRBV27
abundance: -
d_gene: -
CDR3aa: CASSLLLNTEAFF
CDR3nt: TGTGCCAGCAGTTTATTGTTGAACACTGAAGCTTTCTTT

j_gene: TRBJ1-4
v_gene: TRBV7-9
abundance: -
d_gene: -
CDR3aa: CASGFLDGLNEKLFF
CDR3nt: TGTGCCAGTGGATTTCTGGACGGTCTTAATGAAAAACTGTTTTTT

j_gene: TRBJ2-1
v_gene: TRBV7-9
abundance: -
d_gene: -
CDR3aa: CASSLTGEGNEQFF
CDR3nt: TGTGCCAGCAGCTTGACAGGGGAGGGAAATGAGCAGTTCTTC

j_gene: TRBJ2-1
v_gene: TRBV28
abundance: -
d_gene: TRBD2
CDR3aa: CASSLPGLAGINEQFF
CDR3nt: TGTGCCAGCAGTTTACCGGGACTAGCGGGGATAAATGAGCAGTTCTTC

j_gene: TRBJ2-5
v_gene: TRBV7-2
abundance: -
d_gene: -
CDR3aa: CASSTRSGGLQETQYF
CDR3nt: TGTGCCAGCAGCACGCGAAGTGGGGGCCTCCAAGAGACCCAGTACTTC

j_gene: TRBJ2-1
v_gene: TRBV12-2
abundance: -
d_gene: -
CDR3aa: CASRLPRDRDNEQFF
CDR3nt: TGTGCAAGTCGCTTACCACGGGACAGGGACAATGAGCAGTTCTTC

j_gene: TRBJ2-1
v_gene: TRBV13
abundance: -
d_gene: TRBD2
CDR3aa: CASSYASLAGGNEQFF
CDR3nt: TGTGCCAGCAGCTACGCATCCCTAGCGGGGGGGAATGAGCAGTTCTTC

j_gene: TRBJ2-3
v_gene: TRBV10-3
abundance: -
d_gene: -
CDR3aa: CAISEALLTDTQYF
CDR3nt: TGTGCCATCAGTGAAGCACTTCTCACAGATACGCAGTATTTT

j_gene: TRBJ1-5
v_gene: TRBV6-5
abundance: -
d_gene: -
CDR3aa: CASSYSSSNQPQHF
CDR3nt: TGTGCCAGCAGTTACAGCAGTAGCAATCAGCCCCAGCATTTT

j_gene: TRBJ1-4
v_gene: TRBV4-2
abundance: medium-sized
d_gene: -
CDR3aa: CASSQRRGFRTNEKLFF
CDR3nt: TGTGCCAGCAGCCAGCGCAGGGGTTTCAGGACTAATGAAAAACTGTTTTTT

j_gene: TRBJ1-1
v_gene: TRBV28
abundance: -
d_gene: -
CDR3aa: CASSFSGLGRSNTEAFF
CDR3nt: TGTGCCAGCAGTTTTAGCGGGCTTGGACGGTCGAACACTGAAGCTTTCTTT

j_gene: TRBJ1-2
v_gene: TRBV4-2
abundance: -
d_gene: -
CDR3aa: CASSQGQDGYTF
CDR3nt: TGTGCCAGCAGCCAAGGACAGGATGGCTACACCTTC

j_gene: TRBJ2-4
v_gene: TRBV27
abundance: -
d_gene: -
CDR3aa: CASSFGISNIQYF
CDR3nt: TGTGCCAGCAGTTTCGGAATTTCCAACATTCAGTACTTC

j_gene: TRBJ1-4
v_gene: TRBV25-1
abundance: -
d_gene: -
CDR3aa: CASSWGGSDEKLFF
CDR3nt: TGTGCCAGCAGTTGGGGGGGCTCGGATGAAAAACTGTTTTTT

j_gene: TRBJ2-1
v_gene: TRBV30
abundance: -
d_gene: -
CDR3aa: CAWERAVFNEQFF
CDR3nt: TGTGCCTGGGAAAGGGCAGTATTCAATGAGCAGTTCTTC

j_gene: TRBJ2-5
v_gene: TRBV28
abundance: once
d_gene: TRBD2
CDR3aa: CASSAILAARQETQYF
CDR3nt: TGTGCCAGCAGTGCAATACTAGCGGCGAGACAAGAGACCCAGTACTTC

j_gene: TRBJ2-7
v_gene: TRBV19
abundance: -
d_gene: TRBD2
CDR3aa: CASSIDRRGVSYEQYF
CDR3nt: TGTGCCAGTAGTATAGACCGGCGGGGGGTATCCTACGAGCAGTACTTC

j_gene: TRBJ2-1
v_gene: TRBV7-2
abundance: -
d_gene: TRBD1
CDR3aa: CASSLGGQPYNEQFF
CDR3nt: TGTGCCAGCAGCTTAGGGGGACAGCCCTACAATGAGCAGTTCTTC

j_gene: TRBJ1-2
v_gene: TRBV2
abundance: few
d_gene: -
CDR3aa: CASSGQSFNYGYTF
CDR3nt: TGTGCCAGCAGTGGACAGAGCTTTAACTATGGCTACACCTTC

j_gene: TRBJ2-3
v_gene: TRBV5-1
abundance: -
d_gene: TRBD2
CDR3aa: CASRWTSGSTDTQYF
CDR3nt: TGCGCCAGCAGGTGGACTAGCGGCAGCACAGATACGCAGTATTTT

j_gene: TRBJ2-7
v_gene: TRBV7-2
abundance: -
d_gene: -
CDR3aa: CASSLVGGRDYEQYF
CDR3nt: TGTGCCAGCAGCTTAGTAGGGGGGAGGGACTACGAGCAGTACTTC

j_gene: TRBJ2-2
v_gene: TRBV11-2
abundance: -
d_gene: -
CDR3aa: CASSFRGSRADTGELFF
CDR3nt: TGTGCCAGCAGCTTCAGAGGGTCCCGAGCGGACACCGGGGAGCTGTTTTTT

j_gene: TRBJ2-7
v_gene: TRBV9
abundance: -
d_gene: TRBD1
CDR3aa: CASSGQGAYEQYF
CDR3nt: TGTGCCAGCAGCGGACAGGGTGCCTACGAGCAGTACTTC

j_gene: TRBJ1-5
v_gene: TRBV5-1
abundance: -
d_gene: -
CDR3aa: CASSLVASGQPQHF
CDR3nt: TGCGCCAGCAGCTTGGTTGCCAGCGGCCAGCCCCAGCATTTT

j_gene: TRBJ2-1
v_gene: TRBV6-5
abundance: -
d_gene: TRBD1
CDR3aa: CASSPGQEYNEQFF
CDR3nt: TGTGCCAGCAGCCCGGGACAGGAATACAATGAGCAGTTCTTC

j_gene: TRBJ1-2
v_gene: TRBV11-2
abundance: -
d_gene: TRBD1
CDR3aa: CASSPGQGGGYTF
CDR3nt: TGTGCCAGCAGCCCAGGACAGGGCGGCGGCTACACCTTC

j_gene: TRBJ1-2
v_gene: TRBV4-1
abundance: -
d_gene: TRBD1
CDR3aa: CASSQDRGRGGYTF
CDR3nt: TGCGCCAGCAGCCAGGACAGGGGGCGCGGTGGCTACACCTTC

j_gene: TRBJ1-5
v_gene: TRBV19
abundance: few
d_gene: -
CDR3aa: CASSPSLTANQPQHF
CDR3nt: TGTGCCAGTAGCCCGTCCCTTACCGCCAATCAGCCCCAGCATTTT

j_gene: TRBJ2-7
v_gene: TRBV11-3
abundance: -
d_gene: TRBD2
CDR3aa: CASSPPGLGNEQYF
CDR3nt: TGTGCCAGCAGCCCTCCGGGACTAGGCAACGAGCAGTACTTC

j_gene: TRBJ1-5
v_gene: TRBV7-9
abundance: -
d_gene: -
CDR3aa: CASSSVQGSNQPQHF
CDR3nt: TGTGCCAGCAGCTCTGTCCAGGGGAGCAATCAGCCCCAGCATTTT

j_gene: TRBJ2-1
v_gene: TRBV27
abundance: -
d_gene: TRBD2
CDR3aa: CASSLKSSGGHSSYNEQFF
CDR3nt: TGTGCCAGCAGTTTAAAGTCTAGCGGGGGGCATAGCTCCTACAATGAGCAGTTCTTC

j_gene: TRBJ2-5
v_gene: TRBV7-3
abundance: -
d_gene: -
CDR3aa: CASSSAQGQTQYF
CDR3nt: TGTGCCAGCAGCTCCGCCCAGGGGCAGACCCAGTACTTC